Sequencing of this T cell receptor (beta chain) was carried out in a study of blood T cells in healthy people across ages. This CDR3 spans 13 amino acids. Germline V gene data show CDR1 as MNHEY and CDR2 as SVGAGI. V was trimmed by 6 bases and J by 9 bases, leaving 15 bases between them. Next came a second PCR, run for about 7 to 12 cycles, which used a sample-barcoded 5' primer along with a J-beta primer mix. Each CDR3 protein gets one entry after TCRdb re-called the 5' RACE reads with MiXCR. Of 700,000 or so distinct CDR3 sequences detected, roughly 41% appear once; the ten largest clones hold 30%.

The J gene is TRBJ2-1, the V gene TRBV6-5, with D tentatively TRBD2 (6 bases). The sequencing sample was made of blood. The clonotype originates from an elderly man in good health. The CDR3 DNA sequence: TGTGCCAGCAGGACTATCGGGAGAAGTGAGCAGTTCTTC. Residues: CASRTIGRSEQFF.